This T cell receptor beta chain was sequenced during a study of CD8 T cells in Susac syndrome. Turning to the study itself: At the time of blood draw, patients with Susac syndrome were therapy-naive, receiving corticosteroids, or receiving intravenous immunoglobulin alone. Points from the study as a whole: That the number of individuals in its TCR sequencing and HLA analysis was relatively small was acknowledged by the study.

The authors sequenced TCR beta from blood CD8+ and CD4+ T cells. The diagnostic criteria for definite or probable disease, as recently defined, were met by the patients with Susac syndrome. The germline V gene encodes CDR1 MDHEN and CDR2 SYDVKM. V shed 7 bases and J shed 4 bases, with 11 bases lying between them. CDR3 length: 12 amino acids. About this clonotype: Its target is unknown.

An amount of RNA that ranged from roughly 0.5 to 1 ug was reverse transcribed with random hexamers. MiXCR, run by TCRdb on the immunoSEQ multiplex PCR reads, gives a single entry per CDR3 protein. This sample carries some 190,000 distinct CDR3 sequences, roughly 93% of them seen once, and the ten largest clones take approximately 0.15%. The sample consisted of CD4+ T cells from PBMCs. The source of this sequence is a human donor with Susac syndrome. This chain connects TRBV28 to TRBJ2-7; D remains ambiguous. The CDR3 nucleotides read TGTGCCAGCACCCTAGGGCCTTACGAGCAGTACTTC. This gives the protein CASTLGPYEQYF.